The present T cell receptor beta chain was sequenced within a study of human T cells and chemical hapten exposure. Noted time point: patch test 1, 2 weeks after DPC sensitization. The treatment: therapeutic diphenylcyclopropenone sensitization with weekly scalp DPC. This clonotype showed up many times. Its target is unknown. Study-level points and caveats: While controls formed fewer of them, expanded TCRs formed significantly more large CDR3 similarity clusters. With DPC sensitization, TCRs exceeding 1 in 1000 frequency showed no change.

The CDR3 contains 21 residues. The V and J ends lost 4 bases and 2 bases, in that order; junction bases with no gene match: 16. Germline CDR1 and CDR2: KGHDR and SFDVKD. In the library, unique molecular identifiers were attached to individual cDNA molecules. In the authors' methods: Individual samples carried between roughly 23,224 and 700,000 TCRs, with around 96,000 as the median. MiXCR, applied by TCRdb to the RACE reads, yields one record per CDR3 protein. These V and J calls rely on TCRdb rather than the paper's analysis. The sample holds about 360,000 distinct CDR3 sequences, roughly 5% seen once.

The sample here was whole blood, taken in connection with sensitization to the hapten diphenylcyclopropenone (DPC). The rearrangement uses TRBV24-1 and TRBJ2-2; the match to TRBD2 covers 12 bases. The receptor was isolated from a woman aged 50 to 60 with alopecia areata. Some clones in this sample may be carry-over from other donors' samples. CDR3: CATSDVLTSGGSDTNTGELFF. The CDR3 DNA reads as TGTGCCACCAGTGACGTCCTGACTAGCGGGGGATCTGACACTAACACCGGGGAGCTGTTTTTT.